The 30 T cell receptor beta chains reported below all come from one sample, sequenced in a study of OX40 agonist ivuxolimab in advanced cancers. The data were produced by immunoSEQ multiplex PCR, yet TCRdb's version contains in-frame clones alone and is incomplete. The top ten hold roughly 13% of the sample, which has 60,000 to 65,000 clones, 91% seen once. The starting material was CD4+ or CD8+ T cells sorted from blood, obtained in a trial of the OX40 agonist ivuxolimab. Every receptor here comes from an adult with an advanced solid tumor such as melanoma, head and neck, liver or kidney cancer.

This rearrangement joins TRBV21-1 to TRBJ2-2; TRBD1 reflects the table's D call only, with no check against the DNA. TRBV21-1 corresponds to a pseudogene. The CDR3 covers 16 residues. The CDR3 reads CASSKGLGTNTGELFF. The CDR3 nucleotides are TGTGCCAGCAGCAAGGGGCTGGGGACGAACACCGGGGAGCTGTTTTTT.

This chain links TRBV6-1 with TRBJ2-7; D unresolved. Germline lookup yields CDR1 MNHNS and CDR2 SASEGT. CDR3 length: 12 amino acids. Trimming stripped 5 bases from V and 4 bases from J, with 9 bases between. CDR3 nucleotide sequence: TGTGCCAGCAGTTCTGTCGGGTACGAGCAGTACTTC. Amino acid sequence: CASSSVGYEQYF.

The J gene is TRBJ2-5, the V gene TRBV6-6, with D possibly being TRBD2 (6 bases). The CDR3 sequence is 15 residues long. Deletions cut 6 bases from V and 5 bases from J, with 19 bases between. Germline CDR1 is MNHNY and CDR2 is SVGAGI (reference sequence). The CDR3 sequence is CASRTRLVGNETQYF. In nucleotides, the CDR3 is TGTGCCAGCAGGACAAGACTAGTAGGAAACGAGACCCAGTACTTC.

The chain recombines TRBV7-9 with TRBJ2-7; 15 nucleotides agree with TRBD2. V lost 5 bases and J lost 6; bases outside the gene matches: 17. This CDR3 has 19 residues. In germline, CDR1 is SEHNR, CDR2 FQNEAQ (reference sequence). DNA of the CDR3: TGTGCCAGCAGCACCGGACTAGCGGGAGGGCCCAAATCTGTATTCGAGCAGTACTTC. Protein: CASSTGLAGGPKSVFEQYF.

This chain joins TRBV19 and TRBJ1-5; the D is unclear. In germline, CDR1 is LNHDA, CDR2 SQIVND (reference sequence). Trimming cost V 8 bases and J 0 bases, with 11 bases left between them. The CDR3 length is 14 residues. This chain's CDR3 is CASHDGYSNQPQHF. For the CDR3, the DNA is TGTGCCAGTCACGACGGTTATAGCAATCAGCCCCAGCATTTT.

This chain joins TRBV4-1 and TRBJ2-1; 7 positions agree with TRBD2. The CDR3 is 16 amino acids. V was pared by 1 base and J by 5 bases, with 8 bases of the junction left unmatched. Germline CDR1 and CDR2: MGHRA and YSYEKL. CDR3: CASSQVWDYLNNEQFF. The CDR3 bases are TGCGCCAGCAGCCAAGTTTGGGACTACTTAAACAATGAGCAGTTCTTC.

The genes are TRBV19 and TRBJ1-5; D is uncertain. There are 14 residues in the CDR3. Germline assignment: CDR1 LNHDA and CDR2 SQIVND (reference sequence). Deletions cut 7 bases from V and 7 bases from J, with 17 bases between. The CDR3 DNA is TGTGCCAGTACCGAATCGGGGTGGGGACAGCCCCAGCATTTT. Protein: CASTESGWGQPQHF.

This rearrangement joins TRBV9 to TRBJ2-7; 10 bases align to TRBD2. The J segment lost 5 bases and the V segment lost 0 bases, leaving 2 bases of the junction unmatched. The length of the CDR3 is 14 residues. Germline assignment: CDR1 SGDLS and CDR2 YYNGEE. The CDR3: CASSVGLAGDEQYF. DNA for the CDR3: TGTGCCAGCAGCGTAGGTCTAGCGGGAGACGAGCAGTACTTC.

The chain uses TRBV7-9 and TRBJ2-1; 7 nucleotides line up with TRBD1. With V trimmed by 6 bases and J by 0 bases, 2 bases remained unmatched. CDR1 SEHNR and CDR2 FQNEAQ come from the germline V gene (reference sequence). This CDR3 has 14 residues. Here the CDR3 reads CASSSGGSYNEQFF. CDR3 sequence (DNA): TGTGCCAGCAGTTCAGGGGGCTCCTACAATGAGCAGTTCTTC.

This clone has just one count. The chain is built from TRBV4-1 and TRBJ1-1; D is unclear. The ends were cut back, 1 base at V and 4 bases at J, with 10 bases in the middle. This CDR3 is built from 14 residues. Germline CDR1 MGHRA, CDR2 YSYEKL. The CDR3 nucleotides read TGCGCCAGCAGCCAAGTGGGTCACCCCACTGAAGCTTTCTTT. This gives the protein CASSQVGHPTEAFF.

The chain links TRBV6-1 to TRBJ2-7, with 13 positions matching TRBD2. Germline V CDR1 and CDR2: MNHNS, SASEGT. The CDR3 spans 15 residues. J lost 5 bases, V lost 4 bases, and 5 bases had no gene match. Here the CDR3 reads CASSAGLAGAHEQYF. The DNA for the CDR3 is TGTGCCAGCAGTGCCGGACTAGCGGGAGCCCACGAGCAGTACTTC.

This chain joins TRBV27 and TRBJ2-5, with 7 bases fitting TRBD2. The CDR3 has 18 residues. Germline V gene data show CDR1 as MNHEY and CDR2 as SMNVEV (reference sequence). V lost 6 bases and J lost 2; bases outside the gene matches: 18. In nucleotides, the CDR3 is TGTGCCAGCAGCGGACTCAATAGCGGGTGGGGTCAACAAGAGACCCAGTACTTC. Encoded protein: CASSGLNSGWGQQETQYF.

The V gene is TRBV19, the J gene TRBJ2-3; no clear D gene. Trimming stripped 3 bases from V and 4 bases from J, with 11 bases between. Germline assignment: CDR1 LNHDA and CDR2 SQIVND (reference sequence). The CDR3 is 14 residues long. The CDR3 spells CASSILGLSDTQYF. The DNA of the CDR3 is TGTGCCAGTAGTATTTTGGGGTTGTCAGATACGCAGTATTTT.

The chain employs TRBV28 and TRBJ1-4; 7 bases are a match to TRBD1. The CDR3 has 15 residues. Germline V gene sequence: CDR1 MDHEN, CDR2 SYDVKM. V lost 3 bases, J lost 6 bases, and 7 bases stayed unmatched. This chain's CDR3 is CASSFSGGNYEKLFF. Written as DNA, the CDR3 is TGTGCCAGCAGTTTTTCAGGGGGAAACTATGAAAAACTGTTTTTT.

The sample holds a few counts of this clone. V is TRBV28 and J is TRBJ2-1; 12 bases are shared with TRBD2. Germline CDR1 is MDHEN and CDR2 is SYDVKM. V shed 5 bases and J 5 bases; nucleotides not matched to a gene: 4. This CDR3 is built from 15 residues. This chain's CDR3 is CASSLLAGGNNEQFF. DNA for the CDR3: TGTGCCAGCAGTCTTCTAGCGGGAGGGAACAATGAGCAGTTCTTC.

This rearrangement joins TRBV19 to TRBJ2-7; possibly TRBD1 or TRBD2 for D (5 bases each). The CDR3 has 15 residues. Germline CDR1 is LNHDA and CDR2 is SQIVND (reference sequence). Deletions cut 3 bases from V and 5 bases from J, with 17 bases between. This chain's CDR3 is CASSMISGPRNEQYF. Here the CDR3 DNA reads TGTGCCAGTAGTATGATATCGGGACCTCGAAACGAGCAGTACTTC.

V gene TRBV28 combines with J gene TRBJ1-4; D is unclear. Trimming removed 5 bases at V and 5 bases at J, with 12 bases between. This CDR3 is 14 amino acids long. Germline V gives CDR1 MDHEN, CDR2 SYDVKM. In nucleotides, the CDR3 is TGTGCCAGCAGTACCGTGGGGTCGAATGAAAAACTGTTTTTT. It translates to CASSTVGSNEKLFF.

The chain is built from TRBV29-1 and TRBJ2-3, with D unresolved. Germline lookup yields CDR1 SQVTM and CDR2 ANQGSEA. The CDR3 totals 10 residues. V lost 5 bases and J 2 bases, leaving 2 bases between the germline ends. In DNA, the CDR3 is TGCAGCGTTTACACAGATACGCAGTATTTT. Amino acids: CSVYTDTQYF.

The chain combines TRBV27 with TRBJ2-3, with D perhaps matching TRBD1 (5 bases). The ends were cut back, 6 bases at V and 2 bases at J, with 12 bases in the middle. From germline, CDR1 is MNHEY and CDR2 SMNVEV (reference sequence). The CDR3 spans 14 residues. In DNA form, the CDR3 reads TGTGCCAGCAGGATGTCAGGGTCCACAGATACGCAGTATTTT. Its protein is CASRMSGSTDTQYF.

This clone came up once. This chain links TRBV28 with TRBJ2-1; D is unresolved. The CDR3 has 15 residues. The V gene's germline CDR1 is MDHEN and CDR2 SYDVKM. Trimming took off 6 bases at V and 0 bases at J, with 12 bases between the two ends. For the CDR3, the DNA is TGTGCCAGCAGACCGATCCCTAGCTCCTACAATGAGCAGTTCTTC. Protein: CASRPIPSSYNEQFF.

The chain joins TRBV7-9 to TRBJ2-5, with a possible D match to TRBD1 (5 bases). Trimming removed 4 bases at V and 5 bases at J, with 14 bases between. This CDR3 comprises 14 residues. CDR1 and CDR2 (germline): SEHNR, FQNEAQ (reference sequence). The CDR3 region is CASSSVRWGETQYF. As DNA, the CDR3 is TGTGCCAGCAGCTCAGTGCGGTGGGGCGAGACCCAGTACTTC. The full variable domain, its missing parts supplied by reference TRBV7-9 and TRBJ2-5, is DTGVSQNPRHKITKRGQNVTFRCDPISEHNRLYWYRQTLGQGPEFLTYFQNEAQLEKSRLLSDRFSAERPKGSFSTLEIQRTEQGDSAMYLCASSSVRWGETQYFGPGTRLLVL.

This sequence joins TRBV7-8 and TRBJ2-4; D gene unclear. Between the trimmed V and J ends, which lost 1 base and 0 bases, there was a span of 4 bases. The CDR3 length is 14 residues. Germline lookup yields CDR1 SGHVS and CDR2 FQNEAQ. The CDR3 is CASSLEVAKNIQYF. The CDR3 DNA follows: TGTGCCAGCAGCTTAGAAGTAGCCAAAAACATTCAGTACTTC.

J is TRBJ2-5 and V is TRBV28; 9 nucleotides align to TRBD1. The CDR3 length is 17 residues. Losses at the gene ends were 5 bases for V and 4 bases for J; bases not matched to a gene: 14. From germline, CDR1 is MDHEN and CDR2 SYDVKM. CDR3 DNA: TGTGCCAGCAGTACTCCAGGGACAGGGATCGCCGGAGAGACCCAGTACTTC. Residues: CASSTPGTGIAGETQYF.

Here the CDR3 reads CASSPYRRTGTSGRGNEQFF. CDR3 coding DNA: TGTGCCAGCAGCCCCTACCGCAGAACTGGGACTAGCGGGAGGGGTAATGAGCAGTTCTTC. The chain combines TRBV7-6 with TRBJ2-1, with 16 bases lining up with TRBD2. The germline V gene has CDR1 SGHVS and CDR2 FNYEAQ. The CDR3 is made up of 20 amino acids. Trimming took 5 bases from V and 7 from J; bases not matched to a gene: 17.

V usage is TRBV10-3 and J usage is TRBJ2-1; 7 bases map to TRBD2. Germline CDR1 reads ENHRY; CDR2 reads SYGVKD. The CDR3 is made up of 15 amino acids. The trim removed 1 base at V and 5 bases at J, leaving 5 bases unmatched. The CDR3 DNA follows: TGTGCCATCAGTGAGTTGCGGGAGCTCCACAATGAGCAGTTCTTC. As protein: CAISELRELHNEQFF.

This clone appeared once. The sample holds other DNA sequences that translate to the same CDR3. The gene calls are TRBV27 and TRBJ2-7; 7 bases align to TRBD1. V lost 6 bases, J lost 0 bases, and 2 bases stayed unmatched. Germline lookup yields CDR1 MNHEY and CDR2 SMNVEV (reference sequence). The length of the CDR3 is 13 residues. The CDR3, as DNA: TGTGCCAGCAGCACAGGGGTCTCCTACGAGCAGTACTTC. Translation gives CASSTGVSYEQYF.

CDR3 coding DNA: TGTGCCAGCAGGGTAGTAGCGGGAGATGCCGGGGAGCTGTTTTTT. It specifies CASRVVAGDAGELFF. This chain connects TRBV28 to TRBJ2-2; 9 positions match TRBD2. This CDR3 is 15 amino acids long. Germline CDR1 MDHEN, CDR2 SYDVKM. After removal of 6 bases from V and 6 bases from J, the junction contained 8 bases not matched to a gene.

V gene TRBV19 combines with J gene TRBJ2-2; TRBD2 matches 13 bases. V shed 3 bases, J shed 5 bases, and the junction held 9 bases outside the gene matches. The germline V gene has CDR1 LNHDA and CDR2 SQIVND (reference sequence). The CDR3 is 18 residues long. The CDR3: CASSIPIRLAGGTGELFF. The DNA for the CDR3 is TGTGCCAGTAGTATCCCAATTCGACTAGCGGGAGGTACCGGGGAGCTGTTTTTT.

The V and J genes are TRBV6-4 and TRBJ1-6; D unresolved. Looked up from germline, CDR1 is MRHNA and CDR2 is SNTAGT. The CDR3 is 16 amino acids. Between the trimmed V and J ends, which lost 6 bases and 0 bases, there was a span of 12 bases. CDR3 loop: CASRGLRDSYNSPLHF. The CDR3 region has the DNA TGTGCCAGCAGGGGCCTTCGAGACTCCTATAATTCACCCCTCCACTTT.

The gene calls are TRBV6-5 and TRBJ2-3; D tentatively reads TRBD1 or TRBD2 (5 bases each). Trimming took off 4 bases at V and 0 bases at J, with 14 bases between the two ends. Germline V gene sequence: CDR1 MNHEY, CDR2 SVGAGI. This CDR3 is 16 amino acids long. The CDR3 region is CASSLGVATSTDTQYF. The CDR3 nucleotides read TGTGCCAGCAGTTTGGGGGTAGCGACTAGCACAGATACGCAGTATTTT.